The clone carrying this TCR beta chain was picked up many times. Its antigen is undetermined. This specimen comes from a study of human T cells and chemical hapten exposure. Study in general: The scalp of each patient received a weekly diphenylcyclopropenone dose for the full roughly 22-week study.

TCRdb reanalysed the RACE reads using MiXCR and keeps one entry per CDR3 protein. This sample has some 81,000 distinct CDR3 sequences; roughly 11% occur once, and the top ten carry 1.6%. Sample time point: patch test 2, 6 weeks after DPC sensitization. Sample treatment: therapeutic diphenylcyclopropenone sensitization with weekly scalp DPC. The study, taken as a whole, reports: Counts of expanded TCRs at PT1 were positively correlated with patch test score.

Material: whole blood, obtained in connection with sensitization to the hapten diphenylcyclopropenone (DPC). The receptor was isolated from a man aged 18 to 29 with alopecia areata. Some clones in this sample may be carry-over from other donors' samples.

This chain's CDR3 is CASKEDSLEGYTF. CDR3 bases: TGTGCCAGCAAAGAAGACAGCCTGGAGGGCTACACCTTC. J is TRBJ1-2 and V is TRBV28, with a possible D match to TRBD1 (5 bases). V lost 7 bases and J 8 bases, leaving 17 bases between the germline ends. CDR1 and CDR2 (germline): MDHEN, SYDVKM. The CDR3 is 13 residues long.